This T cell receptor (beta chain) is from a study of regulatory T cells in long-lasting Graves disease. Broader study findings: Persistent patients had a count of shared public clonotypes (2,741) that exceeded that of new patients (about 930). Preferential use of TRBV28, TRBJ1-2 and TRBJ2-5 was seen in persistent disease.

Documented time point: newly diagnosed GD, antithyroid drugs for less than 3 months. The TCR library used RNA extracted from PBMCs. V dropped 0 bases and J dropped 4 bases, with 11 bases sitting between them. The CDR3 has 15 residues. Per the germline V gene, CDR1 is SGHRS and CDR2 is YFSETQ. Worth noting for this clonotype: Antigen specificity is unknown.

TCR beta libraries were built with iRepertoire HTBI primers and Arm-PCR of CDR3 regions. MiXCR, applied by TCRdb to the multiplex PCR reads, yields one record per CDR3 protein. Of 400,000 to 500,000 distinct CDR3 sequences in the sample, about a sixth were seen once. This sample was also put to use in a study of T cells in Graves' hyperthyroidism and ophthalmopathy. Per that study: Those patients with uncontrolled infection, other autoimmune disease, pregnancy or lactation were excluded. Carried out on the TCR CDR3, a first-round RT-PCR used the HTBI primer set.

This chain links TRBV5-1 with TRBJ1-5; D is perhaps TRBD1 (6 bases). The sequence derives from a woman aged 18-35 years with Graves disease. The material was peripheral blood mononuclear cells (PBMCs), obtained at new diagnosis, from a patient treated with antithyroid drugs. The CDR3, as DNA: TGCGCCAGCAGCTTGGCGGACAGCAGAAATCAGCCCCAGCATTTT. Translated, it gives CASSLADSRNQPQHF.